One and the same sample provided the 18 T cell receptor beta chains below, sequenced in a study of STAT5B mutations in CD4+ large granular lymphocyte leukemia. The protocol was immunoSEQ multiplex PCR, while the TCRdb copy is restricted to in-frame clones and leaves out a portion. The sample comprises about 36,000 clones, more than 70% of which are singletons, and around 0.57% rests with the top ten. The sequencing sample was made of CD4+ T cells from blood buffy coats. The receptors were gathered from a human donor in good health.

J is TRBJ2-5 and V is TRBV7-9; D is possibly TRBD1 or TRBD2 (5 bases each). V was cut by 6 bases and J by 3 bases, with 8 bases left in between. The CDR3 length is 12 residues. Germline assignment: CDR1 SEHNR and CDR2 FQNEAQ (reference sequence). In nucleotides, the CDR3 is TGTGCCAGCAGAGTGGGGGAAGAGACCCAGTACTTC. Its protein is CASRVGEETQYF.

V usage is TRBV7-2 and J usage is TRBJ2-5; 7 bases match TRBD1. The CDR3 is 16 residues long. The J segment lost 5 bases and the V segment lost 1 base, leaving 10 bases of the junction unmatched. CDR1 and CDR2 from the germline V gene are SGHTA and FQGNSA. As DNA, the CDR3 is TGTGCCAGCAGCTTAGATTTGGGGACAGTTGGGGAGACCCAGTACTTC. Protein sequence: CASSLDLGTVGETQYF.

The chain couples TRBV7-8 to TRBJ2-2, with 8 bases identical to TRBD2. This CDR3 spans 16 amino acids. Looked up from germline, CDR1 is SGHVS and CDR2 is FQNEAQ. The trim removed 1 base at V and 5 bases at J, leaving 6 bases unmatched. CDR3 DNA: TGTGCCAGCAGCTTAGTCGGGACTAGTATAACCGGGGAGCTGTTTTTT. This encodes CASSLVGTSITGELFF.

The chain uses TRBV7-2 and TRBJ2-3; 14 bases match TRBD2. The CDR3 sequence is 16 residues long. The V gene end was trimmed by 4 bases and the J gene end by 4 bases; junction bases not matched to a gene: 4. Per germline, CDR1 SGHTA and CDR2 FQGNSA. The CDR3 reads CASSSSGLAGADTQYF. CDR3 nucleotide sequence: TGTGCCAGCAGCTCGTCGGGACTAGCGGGAGCAGATACGCAGTATTTT.

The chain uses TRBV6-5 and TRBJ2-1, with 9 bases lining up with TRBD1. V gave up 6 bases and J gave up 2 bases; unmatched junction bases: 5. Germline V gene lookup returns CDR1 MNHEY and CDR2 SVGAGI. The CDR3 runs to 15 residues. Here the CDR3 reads CASRTGTGPYNEQFF. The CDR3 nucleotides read TGTGCCAGCAGAACCGGGACAGGGCCCTACAATGAGCAGTTCTTC.

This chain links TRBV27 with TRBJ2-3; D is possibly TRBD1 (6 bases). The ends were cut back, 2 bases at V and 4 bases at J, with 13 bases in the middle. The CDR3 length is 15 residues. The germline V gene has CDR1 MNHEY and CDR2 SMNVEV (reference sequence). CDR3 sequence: CASSLQHPGADTQYF. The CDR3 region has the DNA TGTGCCAGCAGTTTACAGCACCCAGGGGCAGATACGCAGTATTTT.

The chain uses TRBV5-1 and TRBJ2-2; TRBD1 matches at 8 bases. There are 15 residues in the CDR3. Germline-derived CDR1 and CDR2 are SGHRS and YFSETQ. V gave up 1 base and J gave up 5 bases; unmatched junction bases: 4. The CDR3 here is CASSLLQGGTGELFF. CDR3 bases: TGCGCCAGCAGCTTGTTACAGGGGGGTACCGGGGAGCTGTTTTTT.

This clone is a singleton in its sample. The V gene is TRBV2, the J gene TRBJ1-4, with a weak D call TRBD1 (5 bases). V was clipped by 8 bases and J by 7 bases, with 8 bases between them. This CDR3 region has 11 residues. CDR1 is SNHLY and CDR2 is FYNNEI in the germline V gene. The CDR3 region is CASQGGEKLFF. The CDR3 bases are TGTGCCAGCCAGGGAGGTGAAAAACTGTTTTTT.

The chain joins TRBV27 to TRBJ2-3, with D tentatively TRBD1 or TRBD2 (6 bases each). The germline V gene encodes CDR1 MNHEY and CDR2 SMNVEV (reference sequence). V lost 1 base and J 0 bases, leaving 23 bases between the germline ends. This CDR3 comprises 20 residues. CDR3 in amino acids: CASSLFPPRGGRHSTDTQYF. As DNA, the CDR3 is TGTGCCAGCAGTTTATTCCCTCCCCGTGGGGGGCGTCATAGCACAGATACGCAGTATTTT.

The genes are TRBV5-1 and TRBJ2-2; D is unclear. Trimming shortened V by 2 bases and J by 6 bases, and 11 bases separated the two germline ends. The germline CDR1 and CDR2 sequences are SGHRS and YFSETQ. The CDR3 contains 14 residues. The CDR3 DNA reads TGCGCCAGCAGCTTTAAAAACGACGCCGGGGAGCTGTTTTTT. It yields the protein CASSFKNDAGELFF.

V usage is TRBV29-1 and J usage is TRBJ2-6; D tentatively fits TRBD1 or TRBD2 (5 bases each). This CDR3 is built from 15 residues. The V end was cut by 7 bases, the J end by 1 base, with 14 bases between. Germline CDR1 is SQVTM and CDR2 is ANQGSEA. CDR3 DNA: TGCAGCGGGGCCCGGGGCCAATCTGGGGCCAACGTCCTGACTTTC. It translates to CSGARGQSGANVLTF.

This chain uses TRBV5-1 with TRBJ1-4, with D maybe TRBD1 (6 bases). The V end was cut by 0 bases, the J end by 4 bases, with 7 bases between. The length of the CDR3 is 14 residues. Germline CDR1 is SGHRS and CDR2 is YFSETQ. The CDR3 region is CASSLEGGNEKLFF. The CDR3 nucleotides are TGCGCCAGCAGCTTGGAGGGGGGTAATGAAAAACTGTTTTTT.

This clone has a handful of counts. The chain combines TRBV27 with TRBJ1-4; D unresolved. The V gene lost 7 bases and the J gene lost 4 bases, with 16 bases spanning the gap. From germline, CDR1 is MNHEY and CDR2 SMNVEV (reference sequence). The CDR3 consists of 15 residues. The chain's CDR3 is CASTSLDQFNEKLFF. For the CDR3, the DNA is TGTGCCAGCACCTCACTGGACCAGTTTAATGAAAAACTGTTTTTT.

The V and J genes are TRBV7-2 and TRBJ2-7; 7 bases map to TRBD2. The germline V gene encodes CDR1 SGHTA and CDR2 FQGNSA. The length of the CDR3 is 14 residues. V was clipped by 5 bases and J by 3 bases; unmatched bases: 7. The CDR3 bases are TGTGCCAGCAGCCGGACTAGTGGGTACTACGAGCAGTACTTC. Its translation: CASSRTSGYYEQYF.

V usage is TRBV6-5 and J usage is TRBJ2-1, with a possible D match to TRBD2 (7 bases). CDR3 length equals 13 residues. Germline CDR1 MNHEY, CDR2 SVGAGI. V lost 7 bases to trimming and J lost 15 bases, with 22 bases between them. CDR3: CASTSGGGALVFF. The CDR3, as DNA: TGTGCCAGCACCTCAGGAGGGGGGGCACTAGTGTTCTTC.

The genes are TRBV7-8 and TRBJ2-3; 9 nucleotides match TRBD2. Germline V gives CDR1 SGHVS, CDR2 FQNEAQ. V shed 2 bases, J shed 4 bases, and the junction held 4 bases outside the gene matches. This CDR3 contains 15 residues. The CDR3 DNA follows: TGTGCCAGCAGCTTACTCGCGGGAGGGCCAGATACGCAGTATTTT. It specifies CASSLLAGGPDTQYF.

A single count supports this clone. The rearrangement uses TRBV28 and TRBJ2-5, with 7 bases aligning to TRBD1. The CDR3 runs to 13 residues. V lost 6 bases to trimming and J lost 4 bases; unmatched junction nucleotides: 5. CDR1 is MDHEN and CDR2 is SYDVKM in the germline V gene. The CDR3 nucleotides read TGTGCCAGCAGGGTTGGACAGGTAGAGACCCAGTACTTC. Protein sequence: CASRVGQVETQYF.

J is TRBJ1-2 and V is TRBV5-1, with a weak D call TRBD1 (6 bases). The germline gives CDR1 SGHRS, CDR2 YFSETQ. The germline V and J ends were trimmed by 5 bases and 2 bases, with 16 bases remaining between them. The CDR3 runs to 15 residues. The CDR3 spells CASSFSGHFNYGYTF. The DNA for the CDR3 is TGCGCCAGCAGTTTCTCGGGACACTTCAACTATGGCTACACCTTC.